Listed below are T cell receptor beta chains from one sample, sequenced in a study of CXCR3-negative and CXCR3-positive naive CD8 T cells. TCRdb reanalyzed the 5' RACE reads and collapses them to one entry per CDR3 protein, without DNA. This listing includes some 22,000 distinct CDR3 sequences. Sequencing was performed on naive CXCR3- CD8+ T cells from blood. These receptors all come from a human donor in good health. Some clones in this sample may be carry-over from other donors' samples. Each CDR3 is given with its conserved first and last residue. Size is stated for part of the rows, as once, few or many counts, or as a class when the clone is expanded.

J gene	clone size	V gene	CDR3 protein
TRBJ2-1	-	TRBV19	CASSRGLRSSYNEQFF
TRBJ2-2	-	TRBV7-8	CASKNTGELFF
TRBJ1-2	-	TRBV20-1	CSARDLSGSNYGYTF
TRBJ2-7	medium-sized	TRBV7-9	CASSLDGGLEHF
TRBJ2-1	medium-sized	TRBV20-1	CSARDSGRYNEQFF
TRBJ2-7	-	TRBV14	CASRQGDYEQYF
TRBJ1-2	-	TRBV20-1	CSATDSGRVNYGYTF
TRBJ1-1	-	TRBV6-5	CASSYPGQNTEAFF
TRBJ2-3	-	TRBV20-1	CSASSGRTDTQYF
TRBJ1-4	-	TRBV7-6	CASSRDSSEKLFF
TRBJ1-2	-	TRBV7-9	CASSSVPKHGYTF
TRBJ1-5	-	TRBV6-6	CASSRIQGSNQPQHF
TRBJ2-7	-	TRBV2	CASRDRVSWEQYF
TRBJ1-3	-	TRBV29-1	CSVEVKDRGFVNTIYF
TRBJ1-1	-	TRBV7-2	CASSLVPGNTEAFF
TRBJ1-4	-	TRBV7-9	CASSSPRGNEKLFF
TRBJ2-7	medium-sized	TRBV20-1	CSARDSRDYEQYF
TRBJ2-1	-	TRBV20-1	CSASTSGGPIEQFF
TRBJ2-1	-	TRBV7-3	CASSYTGYNEQFF
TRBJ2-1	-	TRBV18	CASSGLGGHNEQFF
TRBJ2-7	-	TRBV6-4	CASKPGQGEHEQYF
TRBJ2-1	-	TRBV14	CASTFWNEQFF
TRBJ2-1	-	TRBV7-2	CASSLARNSYNEQFF
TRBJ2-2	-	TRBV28	CASSFSETTGELFF
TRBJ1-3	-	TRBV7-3	CASSSYSGNTIYF
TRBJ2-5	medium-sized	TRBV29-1	CSVDILQETQYF
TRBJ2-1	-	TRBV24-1	CATSDLDEQFF
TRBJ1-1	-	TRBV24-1	CATSATADTEAFF
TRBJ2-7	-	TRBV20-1	CSAVPAGSSYEQYF
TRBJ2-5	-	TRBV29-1	CSVLQGGETQYF
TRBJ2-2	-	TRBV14	CASSREPQGTGELFF
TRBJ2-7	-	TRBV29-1	CSVVQGSSYEQYF
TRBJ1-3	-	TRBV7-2	CASSLYGFDSGNTIYF
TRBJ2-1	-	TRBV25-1	CASSELGQNEQFF
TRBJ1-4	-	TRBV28	CASSPTGTQNEKLFF
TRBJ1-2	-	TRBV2	CASIQGQGGVYGYTF
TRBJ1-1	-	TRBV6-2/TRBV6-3	CASSSSMNTEAFF
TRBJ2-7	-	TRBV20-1	CSARDKSGLHYEQYF
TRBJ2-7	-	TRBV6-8	CASRDTEDLEDF
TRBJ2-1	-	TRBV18	CASSPRPGPGHEQFF
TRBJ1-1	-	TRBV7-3	CASSLRMYTEAFF
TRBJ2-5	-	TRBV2	CASRSWGEWGETQYF
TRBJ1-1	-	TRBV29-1	CSADGDSDATEAFF
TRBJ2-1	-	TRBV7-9	CASSPLVGTSGVQDNEQFF
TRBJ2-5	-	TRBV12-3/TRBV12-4	CASSLAVAGLLETQYF
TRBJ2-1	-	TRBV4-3	CASSHGTGTEQFF
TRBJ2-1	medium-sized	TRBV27	CASSLSYSNNEQFF
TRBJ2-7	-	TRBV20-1	CSARGTDYEQYF
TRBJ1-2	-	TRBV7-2	CASTPGGRPPLGYTF
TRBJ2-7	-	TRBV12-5	CASGLVGTESYEQYF
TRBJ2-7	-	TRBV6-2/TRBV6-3	CASRDRGYEQYF
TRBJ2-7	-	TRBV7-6	CASSPRGGLEQYF
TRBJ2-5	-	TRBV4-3	CASSQDQGMGGTQYF
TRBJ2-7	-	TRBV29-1	CSARTGDSYEQYF
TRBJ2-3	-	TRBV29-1	CSVERDYADTQYF
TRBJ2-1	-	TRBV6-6	CASSWRDEQFF
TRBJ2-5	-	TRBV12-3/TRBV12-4	CASSLASEGSGVQETQYF
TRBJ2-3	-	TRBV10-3	CAISSGADTQYF
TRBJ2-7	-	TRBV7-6	CASSFAAGQDEQYF